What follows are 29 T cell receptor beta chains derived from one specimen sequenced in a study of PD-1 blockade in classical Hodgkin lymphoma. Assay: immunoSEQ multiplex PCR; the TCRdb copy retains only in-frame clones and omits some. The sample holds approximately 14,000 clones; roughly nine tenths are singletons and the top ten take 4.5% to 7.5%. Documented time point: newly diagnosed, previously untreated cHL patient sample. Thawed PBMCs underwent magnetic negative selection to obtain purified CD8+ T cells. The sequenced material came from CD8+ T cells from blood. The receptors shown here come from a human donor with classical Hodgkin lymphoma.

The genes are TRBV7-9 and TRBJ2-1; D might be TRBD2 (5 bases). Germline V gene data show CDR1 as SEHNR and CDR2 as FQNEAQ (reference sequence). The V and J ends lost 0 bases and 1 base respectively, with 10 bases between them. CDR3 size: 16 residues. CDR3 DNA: TGTGCCAGCAGCTTAGCCCCTAGCCCTTCCTACAATGAGCAGTTCTTC. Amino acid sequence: CASSLAPSPSYNEQFF.

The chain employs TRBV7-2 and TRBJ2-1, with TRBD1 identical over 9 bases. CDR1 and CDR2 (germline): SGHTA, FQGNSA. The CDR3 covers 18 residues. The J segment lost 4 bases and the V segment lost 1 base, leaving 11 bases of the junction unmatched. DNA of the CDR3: TGTGCCAGCAGCTTAGGTTATTTGGGACAGGGCCCTTACAATGAGCAGTTCTTC. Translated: CASSLGYLGQGPYNEQFF.

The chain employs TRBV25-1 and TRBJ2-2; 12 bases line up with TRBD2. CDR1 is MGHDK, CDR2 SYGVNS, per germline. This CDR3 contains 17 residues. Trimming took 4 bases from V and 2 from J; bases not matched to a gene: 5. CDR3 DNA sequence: TGTGCCAGCAGTGGCCTAGCGGGAGGGCCAAACACCGGGGAGCTGTTTTTT. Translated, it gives CASSGLAGGPNTGELFF.

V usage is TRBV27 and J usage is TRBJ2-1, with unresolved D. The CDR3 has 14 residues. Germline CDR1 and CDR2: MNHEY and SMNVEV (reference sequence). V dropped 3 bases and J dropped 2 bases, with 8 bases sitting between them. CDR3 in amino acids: CASSFAFPYNEQFF. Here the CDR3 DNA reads TGTGCCAGCAGTTTTGCCTTCCCCTACAATGAGCAGTTCTTC.

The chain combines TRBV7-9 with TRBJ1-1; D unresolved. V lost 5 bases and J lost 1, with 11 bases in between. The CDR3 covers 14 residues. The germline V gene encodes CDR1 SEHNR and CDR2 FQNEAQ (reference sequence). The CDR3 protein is CASSEPTPNTEAFF. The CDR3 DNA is TGTGCCAGCAGCGAACCGACACCGAACACTGAAGCTTTCTTT. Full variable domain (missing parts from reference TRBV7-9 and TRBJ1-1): DTGVSQNPRHKITKRGQNVTFRCDPISEHNRLYWYRQTLGQGPEFLTYFQNEAQLEKSRLLSDRFSAERPKGSFSTLEIQRTEQGDSAMYLCASSEPTPNTEAFFGQGTRLTVV.

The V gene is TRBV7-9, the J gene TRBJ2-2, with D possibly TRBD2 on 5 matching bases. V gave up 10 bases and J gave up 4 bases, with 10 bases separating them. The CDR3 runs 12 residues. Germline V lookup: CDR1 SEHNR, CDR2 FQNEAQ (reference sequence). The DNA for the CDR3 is TGTGCCATTCTACTAGGCACCGGGGAGCTGTTTTTT. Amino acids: CAILLGTGELFF.

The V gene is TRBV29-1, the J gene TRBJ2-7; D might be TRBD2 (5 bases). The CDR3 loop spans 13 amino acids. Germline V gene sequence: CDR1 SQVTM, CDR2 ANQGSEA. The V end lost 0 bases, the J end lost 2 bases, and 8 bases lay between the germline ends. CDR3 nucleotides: TGCAGCGTTGAAGAGCGGGTCACCTACGAGCAGTACGTC. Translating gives CSVEERVTYEQYV.

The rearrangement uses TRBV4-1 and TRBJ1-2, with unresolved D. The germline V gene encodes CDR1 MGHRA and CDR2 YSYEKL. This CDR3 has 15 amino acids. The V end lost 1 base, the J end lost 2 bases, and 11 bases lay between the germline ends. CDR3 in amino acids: CASSQAFVSNYGYTF. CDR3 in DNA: TGCGCCAGCAGCCAAGCCTTCGTCTCCAACTATGGCTACACCTTC.

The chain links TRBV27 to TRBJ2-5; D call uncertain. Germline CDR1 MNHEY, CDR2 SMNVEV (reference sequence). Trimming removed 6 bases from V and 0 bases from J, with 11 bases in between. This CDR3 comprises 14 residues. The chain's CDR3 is CASSPIGYQETQYF. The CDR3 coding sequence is TGTGCCAGCAGCCCGATAGGGTACCAAGAGACCCAGTACTTC.

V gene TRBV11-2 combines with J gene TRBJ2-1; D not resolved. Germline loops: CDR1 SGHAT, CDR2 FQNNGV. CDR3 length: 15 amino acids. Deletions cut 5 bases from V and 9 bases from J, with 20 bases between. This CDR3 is CASSTLSSESGEQFF. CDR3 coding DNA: TGTGCCAGCAGCACCCTTTCGAGCGAGAGTGGTGAGCAGTTCTTC.

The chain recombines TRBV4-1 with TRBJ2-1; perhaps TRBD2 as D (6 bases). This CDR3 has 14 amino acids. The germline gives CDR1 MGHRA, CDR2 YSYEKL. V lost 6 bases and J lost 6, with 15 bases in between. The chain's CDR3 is CASRRDLGPNEQFF. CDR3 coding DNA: TGCGCCAGCAGAAGGGACTTGGGGCCCAATGAGCAGTTCTTC.

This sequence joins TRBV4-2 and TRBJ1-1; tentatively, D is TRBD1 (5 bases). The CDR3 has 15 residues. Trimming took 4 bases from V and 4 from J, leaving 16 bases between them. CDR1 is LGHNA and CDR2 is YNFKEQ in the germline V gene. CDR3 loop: CASSLEAGVGTEAFF. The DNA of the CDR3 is TGTGCCAGCAGCCTCGAGGCGGGGGTCGGCACTGAAGCTTTCTTT.

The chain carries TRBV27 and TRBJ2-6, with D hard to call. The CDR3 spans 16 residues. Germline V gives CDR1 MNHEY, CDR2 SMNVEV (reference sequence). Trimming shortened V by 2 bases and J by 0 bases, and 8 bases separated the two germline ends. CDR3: CASSLERPSGANVLTF. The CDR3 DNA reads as TGTGCCAGCAGTTTAGAGCGCCCCTCTGGGGCCAACGTCCTGACTTTC.

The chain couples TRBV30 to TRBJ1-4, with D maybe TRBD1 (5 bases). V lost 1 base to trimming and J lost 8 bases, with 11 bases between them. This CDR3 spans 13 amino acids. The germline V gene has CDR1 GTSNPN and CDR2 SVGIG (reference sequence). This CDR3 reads CAWSGETVEKLFF. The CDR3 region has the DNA TGTGCCTGGAGTGGGGAGACAGTGGAAAAACTGTTTTTT. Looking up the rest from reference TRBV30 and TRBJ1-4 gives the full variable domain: SQTIHQWPATLVQPVGSPLSLECTVEGTSNPNLYWYRQAAGRGLQLLFYSVGIGQISSEVPQNLSASRPQDRQFILSSKKLLLSDSGFYLCAWSGETVEKLFFGSGTQLSVL.

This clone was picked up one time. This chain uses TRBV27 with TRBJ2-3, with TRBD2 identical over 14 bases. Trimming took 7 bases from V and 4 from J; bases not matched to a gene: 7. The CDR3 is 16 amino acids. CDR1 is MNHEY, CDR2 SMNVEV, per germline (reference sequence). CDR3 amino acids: CASNRGTSGSPDTQYF. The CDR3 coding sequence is TGTGCCAGCAACCGGGGGACTAGCGGGAGCCCAGATACGCAGTATTTT.

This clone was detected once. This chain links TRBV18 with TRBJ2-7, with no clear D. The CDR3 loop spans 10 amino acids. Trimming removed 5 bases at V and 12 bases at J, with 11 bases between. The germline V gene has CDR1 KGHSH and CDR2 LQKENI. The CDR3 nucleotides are TGTGCCAGCTCAACGGAGCCGGTGTACTTC. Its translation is CASSTEPVYF.

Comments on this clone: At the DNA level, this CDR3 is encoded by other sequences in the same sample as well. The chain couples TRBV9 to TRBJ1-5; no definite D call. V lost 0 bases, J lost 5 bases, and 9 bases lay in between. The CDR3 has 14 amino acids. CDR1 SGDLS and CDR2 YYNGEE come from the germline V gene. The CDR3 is CASSVGWSDQPQHF. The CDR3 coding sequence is TGTGCCAGCAGCGTAGGGTGGTCAGATCAGCCCCAGCATTTT.

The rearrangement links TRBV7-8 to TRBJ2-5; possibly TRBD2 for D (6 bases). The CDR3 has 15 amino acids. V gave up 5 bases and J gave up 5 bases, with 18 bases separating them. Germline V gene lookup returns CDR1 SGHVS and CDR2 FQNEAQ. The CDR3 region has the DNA TGTGCCAGCAGCCGGACCCAGCGGGTTAGGGAGACCCAGTACTTC. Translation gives CASSRTQRVRETQYF.

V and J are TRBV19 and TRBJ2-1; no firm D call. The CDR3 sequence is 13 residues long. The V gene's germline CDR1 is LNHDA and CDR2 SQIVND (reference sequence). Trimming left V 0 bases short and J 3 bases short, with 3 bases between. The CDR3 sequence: CASSIDDYNEQFF. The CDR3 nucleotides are TGTGCCAGTAGTATAGACGACTACAATGAGCAGTTCTTC. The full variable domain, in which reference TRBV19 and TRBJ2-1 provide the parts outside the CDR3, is DGGITQSPKYLFRKEGQNVTLSCEQNLNHDAMYWYRQDPGQGLRLIYYSQIVNDFQKGDIAEGYSVSREKKESFPLTVTSAQKNPTAFYLCASSIDDYNEQFFGPGTRLTVL.

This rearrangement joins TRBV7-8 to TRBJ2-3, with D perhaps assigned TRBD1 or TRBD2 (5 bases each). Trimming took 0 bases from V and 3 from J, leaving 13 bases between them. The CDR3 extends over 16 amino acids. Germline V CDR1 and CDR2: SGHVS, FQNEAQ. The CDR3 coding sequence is TGTGCCAGCAGCTTAGCACGGGGACCGGCTACAGATACGCAGTATTTT. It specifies CASSLARGPATDTQYF.

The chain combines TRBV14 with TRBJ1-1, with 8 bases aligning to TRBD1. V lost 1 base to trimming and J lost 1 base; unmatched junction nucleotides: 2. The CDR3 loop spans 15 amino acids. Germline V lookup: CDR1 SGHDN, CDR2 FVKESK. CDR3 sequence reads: CASSQARGRNTEAFF. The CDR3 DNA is TGTGCCAGCAGCCAAGCCAGGGGGCGGAACACTGAAGCTTTCTTT.

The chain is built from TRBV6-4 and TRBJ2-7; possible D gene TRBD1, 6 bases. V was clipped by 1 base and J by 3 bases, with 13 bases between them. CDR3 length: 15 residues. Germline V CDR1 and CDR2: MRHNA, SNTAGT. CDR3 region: CASSDLNRANYEQYF. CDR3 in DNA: TGTGCCAGCAGTGACTTAAACAGGGCGAACTACGAGCAGTACTTC.

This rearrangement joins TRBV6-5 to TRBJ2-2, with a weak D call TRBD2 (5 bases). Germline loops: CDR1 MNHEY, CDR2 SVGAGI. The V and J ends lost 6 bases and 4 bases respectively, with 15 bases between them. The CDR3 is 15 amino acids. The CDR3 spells CASSPEGHPTGELFF. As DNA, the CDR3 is TGTGCCAGCAGCCCAGAGGGCCATCCCACCGGGGAGCTGTTTTTT.

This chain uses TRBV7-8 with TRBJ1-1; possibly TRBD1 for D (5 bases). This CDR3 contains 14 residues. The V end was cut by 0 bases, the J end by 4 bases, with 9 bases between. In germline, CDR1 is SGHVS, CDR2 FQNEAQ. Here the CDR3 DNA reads TGTGCCAGCAGCTTAGCCTTTGGGGGCACTGAAGCTTTCTTT. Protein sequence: CASSLAFGGTEAFF.

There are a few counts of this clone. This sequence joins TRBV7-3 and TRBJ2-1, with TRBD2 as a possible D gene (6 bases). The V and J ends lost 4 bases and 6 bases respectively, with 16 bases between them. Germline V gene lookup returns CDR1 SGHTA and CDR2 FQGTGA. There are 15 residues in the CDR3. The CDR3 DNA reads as TGTGCCAGCAGCTCCGGACTACCCGGAGGCAATGAGCAGTTCTTC. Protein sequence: CASSSGLPGGNEQFF.

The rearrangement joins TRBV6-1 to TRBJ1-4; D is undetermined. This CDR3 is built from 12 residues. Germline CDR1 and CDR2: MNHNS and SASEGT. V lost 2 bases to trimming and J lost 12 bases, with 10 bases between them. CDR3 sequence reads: CASSEYGVELFF. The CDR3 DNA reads TGTGCCAGCAGTGAATATGGGGTGGAACTGTTTTTT.

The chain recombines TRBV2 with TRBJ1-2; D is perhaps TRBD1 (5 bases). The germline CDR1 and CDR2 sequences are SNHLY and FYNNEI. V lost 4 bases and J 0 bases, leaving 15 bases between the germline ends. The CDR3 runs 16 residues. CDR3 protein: CASSGGVESTNYGYTF. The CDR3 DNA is TGTGCCAGCAGTGGAGGGGTAGAATCGACTAACTATGGCTACACCTTC.

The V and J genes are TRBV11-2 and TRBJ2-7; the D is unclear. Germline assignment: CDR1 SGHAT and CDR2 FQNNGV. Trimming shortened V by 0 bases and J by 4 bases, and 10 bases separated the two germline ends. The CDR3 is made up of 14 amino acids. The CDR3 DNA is TGTGCCAGCAGCTTAGAGCCCCGGAATTACGAGCAGTACGTC. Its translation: CASSLEPRNYEQYV.

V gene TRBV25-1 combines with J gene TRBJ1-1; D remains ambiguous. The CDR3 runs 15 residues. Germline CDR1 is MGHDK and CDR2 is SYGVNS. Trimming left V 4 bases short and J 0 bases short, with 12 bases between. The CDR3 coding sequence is TGTGCCAGCAGTGGATCAGGAGGCATGAACACTGAAGCTTTCTTT. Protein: CASSGSGGMNTEAFF. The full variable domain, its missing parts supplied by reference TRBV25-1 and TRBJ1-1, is EADIYQTPRYLVIGTGKKITLECSQTMGHDKMYWYQQDPGMELHLIHYSYGVNSTEKGDLSSESTVSRIRTEHFPLTLESARPSHTSQYLCASSGSGGMNTEAFFGQGTRLTVV.